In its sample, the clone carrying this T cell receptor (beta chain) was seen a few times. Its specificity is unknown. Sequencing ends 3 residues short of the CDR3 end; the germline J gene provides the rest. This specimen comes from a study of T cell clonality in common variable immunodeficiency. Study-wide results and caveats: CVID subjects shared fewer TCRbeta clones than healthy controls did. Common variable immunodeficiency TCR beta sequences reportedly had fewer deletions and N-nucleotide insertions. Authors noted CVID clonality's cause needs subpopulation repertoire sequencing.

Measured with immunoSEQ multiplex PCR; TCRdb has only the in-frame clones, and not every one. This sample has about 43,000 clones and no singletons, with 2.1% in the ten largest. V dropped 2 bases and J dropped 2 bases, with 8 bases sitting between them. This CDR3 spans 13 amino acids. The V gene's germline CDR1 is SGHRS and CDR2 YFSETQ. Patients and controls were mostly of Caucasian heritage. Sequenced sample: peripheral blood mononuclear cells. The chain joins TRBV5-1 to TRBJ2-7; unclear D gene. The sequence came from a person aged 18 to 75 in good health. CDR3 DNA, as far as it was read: TGCGCCAGCAGCTTAACTGCTACCTACGAG. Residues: CASSLTATYE. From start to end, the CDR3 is CASSLTATYEQYF.